Listed here are 14 T cell receptor beta chains from one sample, sequenced in a study of response to subunit inactivated influenza vaccine. One entry per CDR3 protein results from TCRdb running MiXCR on the RT-PCR reads. This sample carries fewer than 400,000 distinct CDR3 sequences, just over 20% of them seen once, and the ten largest clones take approximately 10%. Specimen: PBMCs from blood, collected about 20 months after vaccination. Receptor source: a man aged 50 to 69 who received an inactivated influenza vaccine.

This clonotype was picked up many times. The chain employs TRBV12-3 or TRBV12-4 and TRBJ1-1, with D possibly TRBD1 on 5 matching bases. The length of the CDR3 is 14 residues. Trimming cost V 3 bases and J 1 base, with 9 bases left between them. The CDR3 loop reads CASSFGGPNTEAFF. The CDR3 nucleotides are TGTGCCAGCAGTTTTGGGGGTCCGAACACTGAAGCTTTCTTT.

The rearrangement links TRBV20-1 to TRBJ2-2, with D perhaps TRBD1 (6 bases). The CDR3 length is 14 residues. V dropped 3 bases and J dropped 4 bases, with 12 bases sitting between them. Germline CDR1 is DFQATT and CDR2 is SNEGSKA (reference sequence). Here the CDR3 reads CSASYRAGTGELFF. In DNA, the CDR3 is TGCAGTGCTAGTTACAGGGCCGGCACCGGGGAGCTGTTTTTT.

The V gene is TRBV4-2, the J gene TRBJ1-5; D is unresolved. Trimming shortened V by 0 bases and J by 6 bases, and 15 bases separated the two germline ends. Per germline, CDR1 LGHNA and CDR2 YNFKEQ. This CDR3 is 16 amino acids long. The CDR3 sequence is CASSQDPTAVGQPQHF. Written as DNA, the CDR3 is TGTGCCAGCAGCCAAGATCCCACAGCGGTGGGTCAGCCCCAGCATTTT.

This clonotype was seen only a few times. This chain joins TRBV12-3 or TRBV12-4 and TRBJ2-1; 11 nucleotides agree with TRBD1. The V segment lost 6 bases and the J segment 8 bases; nucleotides outside the gene matches: 9. CDR3 size: 15 residues. Written as DNA, the CDR3 is TGTGCCAGCAGCAGACCGGGACAGGGGGTCGATGAGCAGTTCTTC. Encoded protein: CASSRPGQGVDEQFF.

V and J are TRBV5-1 and TRBJ2-7; the D gene could be TRBD1 or TRBD2 (5 bases each). The germline V and J ends were trimmed by 4 bases and 3 bases, with 14 bases remaining between them. CDR1 and CDR2 (germline): SGHRS, YFSETQ. There are 14 residues in the CDR3. The CDR3 spells CASSVRDLSYEQYF. In DNA, the CDR3 is TGCGCCAGCAGCGTCCGGGACCTGAGCTACGAGCAGTACTTC.

This clonotype was counted ten times or more. The chain links TRBV7-2 to TRBJ1-6; D possibly corresponds to TRBD1 (6 bases). This CDR3 has 15 amino acids. Germline-derived CDR1 and CDR2 are SGHTA and FQGNSA. Deletions cut 2 bases from V and 7 bases from J, with 12 bases between. The CDR3 region has the DNA TGTGCCAGCAGCTTAATGTCCAGGGGCAATTCACCCCTCCACTTT. Its translation: CASSLMSRGNSPLHF. The full variable domain, rest sourced from reference TRBV7-2 and TRBJ1-6, is GAGVSQSPSNKVTEKGKDVELRCDPISGHTALYWYRQSLGQGLEFLIYFQGNSAPDKSGLPSDRFSAERTGGSVSTLTIQRTQQEDSAVYLCASSLMSRGNSPLHFGNGTRLTVT.

This clonotype appeared a few times. V and J are TRBV7-2 and TRBJ2-5, with 10 bases aligning to TRBD2. There are 16 residues in the CDR3. CDR1 SGHTA and CDR2 FQGNSA come from the germline V gene. V was pared by 2 bases and J by 5 bases, with 8 bases of the junction left unmatched. CDR3 DNA: TGTGCCAGCAGCTTACAAGCGGGGGGGTTGCTTGAGACCCAGTACTTC. As protein: CASSLQAGGLLETQYF.

This clonotype was observed at least ten times. The CDR3 reads CASSYSTTRSMNTEAFF. The CDR3 nucleotides read TGTGCCAGCAGTTACTCTACCACCCGTTCTATGAACACTGAAGCTTTCTTT. The chain links TRBV6-5 to TRBJ1-1; D unresolved. Germline lookup yields CDR1 MNHEY and CDR2 SVGAGI. The V gene lost 0 bases and the J gene lost 0 bases, with 14 bases spanning the gap. This CDR3 comprises 17 residues.

This clonotype was detected a few times. The rearrangement joins TRBV2 to TRBJ1-6; the D is unclear. CDR1 is SNHLY and CDR2 is FYNNEI in the germline V gene. This CDR3 has 15 amino acids. V shed 2 bases and J shed 5 bases, with 10 bases lying between them. CDR3: CASSEQESHNSPLHF. The CDR3 DNA follows: TGTGCCAGCAGTGAACAGGAGTCTCATAATTCACCCCTCCACTTT.

The gene calls are TRBV20-1 and TRBJ1-1; no reliable D call. The CDR3 has 14 residues. Trimming removed 1 base at V and 4 bases at J, with 13 bases between. Per germline, CDR1 DFQATT and CDR2 SNEGSKA (reference sequence). CDR3 sequence reads: CSARGPTVFTEAFF. The CDR3 region has the DNA TGCAGTGCTAGAGGTCCCACAGTTTTCACTGAAGCTTTCTTT.

This clonotype occurred a few times. The chain recombines TRBV7-2 with TRBJ2-1, with 7 bases lining up with TRBD2. From germline, CDR1 is SGHTA and CDR2 FQGNSA. CDR3 length equals 16 residues. Trimming removed 4 bases from V and 2 bases from J; junction bases left unmatched: 8. This CDR3 is CASSSFGRGTYNEQFF. The CDR3 DNA reads as TGTGCCAGCAGCTCCTTCGGGCGGGGGACCTACAATGAGCAGTTCTTC.

This clonotype was recorded a few times. This chain links TRBV28 with TRBJ2-7; unclear D gene. V was pared by 5 bases and J by 0 bases, with 14 bases between. The CDR3 covers 15 residues. The germline V gene has CDR1 MDHEN and CDR2 SYDVKM. CDR3 in DNA: TGTGCCAGCAGTAAAAATCCCCCCCCCTCCTACGAGCAGTACTTC. Protein sequence: CASSKNPPPSYEQYF.

This clonotype was found a few times. The genes are TRBV4-2 and TRBJ1-4; a weak D match, TRBD1 (6 bases). V lost 0 bases, J lost 7 bases, and 15 bases lay in between. There are 16 residues in the CDR3. Germline lookup yields CDR1 LGHNA and CDR2 YNFKEQ. The CDR3 spells CASSQDFRGAGEKLFF. The CDR3 nucleotides read TGTGCCAGCAGCCAAGATTTTCGGGGGGCTGGTGAAAAACTGTTTTTT.

This clonotype came up a few times. A read error may account for a junction end that differs from germline. The rearrangement uses TRBV27 and TRBJ2-1; D gene ambiguous. The CDR3 covers 11 residues. Germline V lookup: CDR1 MNHEY, CDR2 SMNVEV (reference sequence). CDR3 sequence reads: CASSFYKEQFF. The CDR3 coding sequence is TGTGCCAGCAGTTTTTACAAAGAGCAGTTCTTC.